The 20 T cell receptor beta chains in this list originate from one sample, sequenced in a study of OX40 agonist ivuxolimab in advanced cancers. Library method: the immunoSEQ multiplex PCR assay. Drawn from immuneACCESS, this table holds only the in-frame rearrangements with V and J called that TCRdb kept. Clones are partly lost; checked studies trace under half to an unresolved V gene and leave the rest unexplained. For this sample the table gives roughly 80,000 clones, of which roughly 90% were detected only once. The ten largest clones capture roughly 0.72% of the sample. The sample in question was CD4+ or CD8+ T cells sorted from blood, obtained in a trial of the OX40 agonist ivuxolimab. Every receptor here comes from an adult with an advanced solid tumor such as melanoma, head and neck, liver or kidney cancer.

The chain couples TRBV28 to TRBJ2-1, with 14 bases matching TRBD2. The CDR3 is made up of 17 amino acids. The V and J ends lost 6 bases and 5 bases, in that order; junction bases with no gene match: 9. Germline V gene sequence: CDR1 MDHEN, CDR2 SYDVKM. The CDR3 loop reads CASRTSGRGKKDNEQFF. CDR3 nucleotides: TGTGCCAGCAGGACTAGCGGGAGGGGCAAAAAAGACAATGAGCAGTTCTTC.

The rearrangement links TRBV7-9 to TRBJ2-1; TRBD2 might be the D (6 bases). Germline values: CDR1 SEHNR, CDR2 FQNEAQ (reference sequence). V was shortened by 5 bases and J by 6 bases, with 14 bases between the two germline ends. The length of the CDR3 is 14 residues. The CDR3 DNA follows: TGTGCCAGCAGCCCGGTCGGACTATCCAATGAGCAGTTCTTC. Its translation: CASSPVGLSNEQFF.

The chain joins TRBV5-5 to TRBJ2-1; 12 nucleotides agree with TRBD2. V lost 2 bases to trimming and J lost 9 bases; unmatched junction nucleotides: 15. The CDR3 totals 18 residues. Germline CDR1 SGHKS, CDR2 YYEKEE (reference sequence). CDR3 loop: CASSFEGTPTSGRTEQFF. In DNA, the CDR3 is TGTGCCAGCAGCTTTGAAGGGACCCCAACTAGCGGGAGGACTGAGCAGTTCTTC.

This chain links TRBV6-5 with TRBJ1-2; 7 positions match TRBD1. CDR3 length equals 13 residues. V lost 7 bases, J lost 3 bases, and 5 bases stayed unmatched. Germline lookup yields CDR1 MNHEY and CDR2 SVGAGI. The CDR3 loop is CASKTGQDYGYTF. The CDR3 nucleotides read TGTGCCAGCAAAACTGGACAGGACTATGGCTACACCTTC.

This rearrangement joins TRBV7-6 to TRBJ1-2; D not certain. Germline assignment: CDR1 SGHVS and CDR2 FNYEAQ. V was cut by 3 bases and J by 5 bases, with 10 bases left in between. The CDR3 length is 13 residues. The CDR3 nucleotides read TGTGCCAGCAGCTTCTCAAATAGTTATGGCTACACCTTC. It yields the protein CASSFSNSYGYTF.

The chain couples TRBV9 to TRBJ2-5; D is perhaps TRBD1 (6 bases). In germline, CDR1 is SGDLS, CDR2 YYNGEE. V lost 3 bases and J lost 5, with 17 bases in between. CDR3 size: 15 residues. The CDR3, as DNA: TGTGCCAGCAGCGCCGTCGGGGCGAGGGGGGAGACCCAGTACTTC. This codes for CASSAVGARGETQYF. The entire variable domain, with the rest obtained from reference TRBV9 and TRBJ2-5, is as follows: DSGVTQTPKHLITATGQRVTLRCSPRSGDLSVYWYQQSLDQGLQFLIQYYNGEERAKGNILERFSAQQFPDLHSELNLSSLELGDSALYFCASSAVGARGETQYFGPGTRLLVL.

The chain uses TRBV10-2 and TRBJ2-7; either TRBD1 or TRBD2 may fit D (5 bases each). Germline CDR1 and CDR2: WSHSY and SAAADI. V gave up 0 bases and J gave up 2 bases, with 11 bases separating them. The CDR3 extends over 15 amino acids. The CDR3 reads CASSESGGRAYEQYF. CDR3 bases: TGCGCCAGCAGTGAGTCTGGGGGTCGCGCCTACGAGCAGTACTTC.

The V and J genes are TRBV11-3 and TRBJ2-7, with D tentatively TRBD1 or TRBD2 (5 bases each). This CDR3 region has 14 residues. Looked up from germline, CDR1 is SGHNT and CDR2 is YENEEA. V dropped 9 bases and J dropped 0 bases, with 15 bases sitting between them. CDR3 loop: CASSRGLSSYEQYF. DNA for the CDR3: TGTGCCAGTTCCCGGGGCTTAAGCTCCTACGAGCAGTACTTC.

The chain couples TRBV5-1 to TRBJ2-7, with 11 bases identical to TRBD2. CDR3 length: 15 amino acids. In germline, CDR1 is SGHRS, CDR2 YFSETQ. After removal of 4 bases from V and 3 bases from J, the junction contained 6 bases not matched to a gene. CDR3 nucleotide sequence: TGCGCCAGCAGCAAAACTAGCGGGAGTATCTACGAGCAGTACTTC. Its translation: CASSKTSGSIYEQYF.

This chain uses TRBV27 with TRBJ2-7, with D unresolved. Trimming took off 7 bases at V and 4 bases at J, with 23 bases between the two ends. Germline V gives CDR1 MNHEY, CDR2 SMNVEV (reference sequence). The CDR3 has 16 residues. For the CDR3, the DNA is TGTGCCAGCAAATCAAGAAAGTCATTCCCCCCATACGAGCAGTACTTC. Protein sequence: CASKSRKSFPPYEQYF.

The chain has TRBV2 and TRBJ2-2; 8 bases are shared with TRBD1. J was trimmed by 7 bases and V by 6 bases; bases with no gene match: 7. The germline CDR1 and CDR2 sequences are SNHLY and FYNNEI. CDR3 length equals 14 residues. CDR3 nucleotide sequence: TGTGCCAGCAGGATGGACAGGGTTCTCGGGGAGCTGTTTTTT. Encoded protein: CASRMDRVLGELFF.

The chain carries TRBV7-9 and TRBJ1-4, with 8 bases matching TRBD1. The V and J ends lost 3 bases and 8 bases, in that order; junction bases with no gene match: 5. CDR1 and CDR2 (germline): SEHNR, FQNEAQ (reference sequence). This CDR3 has 14 amino acids. The CDR3 sequence: CASSFTGGREKLFF. CDR3 DNA sequence: TGTGCCAGCAGCTTTACAGGGGGAAGGGAAAAACTGTTTTTT.

This chain links TRBV7-9 with TRBJ1-1; possibly TRBD1 for D (5 bases). The CDR3 has 14 residues. V lost 4 bases and J 4 bases, leaving 13 bases between the germline ends. CDR1 is SEHNR and CDR2 is FQNEAQ in the germline V gene (reference sequence). The CDR3 DNA follows: TGTGCCAGCAGCTCGGACGGAAGGGGCACTGAAGCTTTCTTT. Amino acids: CASSSDGRGTEAFF.

V gene TRBV28 combines with J gene TRBJ2-7; D gene ambiguous. The CDR3 covers 14 residues. Trimming took 4 bases from V and 1 from J, leaving 11 bases between them. CDR1 and CDR2 from the germline V gene are MDHEN and SYDVKM. The CDR3 region has the DNA TGTGCCAGCAGTTCTAGTTCGAGGTCCTACGAGCAGTACTTC. As protein: CASSSSSRSYEQYF.

This clone was found a few times. The chain is built from TRBV19 and TRBJ1-1, with TRBD1 matching 7 bases. Germline CDR1 reads LNHDA; CDR2 reads SQIVND (reference sequence). There are 15 residues in the CDR3. Trimming cost V 1 base and J 4 bases; bases outside gene matches: 6. The CDR3 DNA follows: TGTGCCAGTAGTATAGGGCGTACAGGGGTCACTGAAGCTTTCTTT. Its translation: CASSIGRTGVTEAFF.

This chain connects TRBV18 to TRBJ1-4; D is ambiguous. This CDR3 region has 13 residues. Trimming took 3 bases from V and 6 from J, leaving 8 bases between them. The germline V gene has CDR1 KGHSH and CDR2 LQKENI. The CDR3 sequence: CASSPFPDEKLFF. The CDR3 bases are TGTGCCAGCTCACCGTTCCCCGATGAAAAACTGTTTTTT.

The chain has TRBV19 and TRBJ2-1; no definite D call. Germline-derived CDR1 and CDR2 are LNHDA and SQIVND (reference sequence). The CDR3 runs to 14 residues. Trimming took 5 bases from V and 8 from J, leaving 16 bases between them. The CDR3 DNA follows: TGTGCCAGTAGTGTGGCGGTTCATGAGTATGAGCAGTTCTTC. It codes for CASSVAVHEYEQFF. The full variable domain, with the rest looked up from reference TRBV19 and TRBJ2-1, is DGGITQSPKYLFRKEGQNVTLSCEQNLNHDAMYWYRQDPGQGLRLIYYSQIVNDFQKGDIAEGYSVSREKKESFPLTVTSAQKNPTAFYLCASSVAVHEYEQFFGPGTRLTVL.

This rearrangement joins TRBV28 to TRBJ2-1; no clear D. Per the germline V gene, CDR1 is MDHEN and CDR2 is SYDVKM. CDR3 length equals 13 residues. The V end was cut by 3 bases, the J end by 9 bases, with 12 bases between. The CDR3 is CASSFSPLGEQFF. In DNA form, the CDR3 reads TGTGCCAGCAGTTTCAGCCCCTTGGGTGAGCAGTTCTTC.

The chain carries TRBV7-9 and TRBJ2-5, with TRBD2 as a possible D gene (6 bases). Germline values: CDR1 SEHNR, CDR2 FQNEAQ (reference sequence). The length of the CDR3 is 18 residues. V was clipped by 1 base and J by 0 bases, with 18 bases between them. The CDR3: CASSLERGLAKYQETQYF. The CDR3 nucleotides read TGTGCCAGCAGCTTAGAGAGGGGCCTAGCGAAGTACCAAGAGACCCAGTACTTC.

The CDR3 coding sequence is TGTGCCAGCAGTCTCGGGACTAACCTTTACGAGCAGTACTTC. Translating it yields CASSLGTNLYEQYF. This rearrangement joins TRBV6-1 to TRBJ2-7; 7 bases agree with TRBD2. Per germline, CDR1 MNHNS and CDR2 SASEGT. Trimming took 5 bases from V and 4 from J; bases not matched to a gene: 8. The CDR3 is 14 amino acids.